This T cell receptor (beta chain) appears in the sequencing data of a study of cytomegalovirus exposure and HLA in healthy donors. With 0 bases clipped from V and 2 bases from J, the junction kept 6 bases outside the gene matches. The CDR3 loop spans 16 amino acids. Germline-derived CDR1 and CDR2 are SGDLS and YYNGEE. The PCR was carried out with 60 Vbeta primers and 13 Jbeta primers. Repertoires were generated with immunoSEQ multiplex PCR, while TCRdb's copy carries only in-frame clones and drops some. Here the sample spans around 200,000 clones, roughly 80% being singletons. The chain joins TRBV9 to TRBJ2-5, with 8 bases matching TRBD2. This clonotype originated in a man aged 50-59 years in good health and CMV-seronegative. Sequencing input: PBMCs. The CDR3 sequence: CASSVGVAGIQETQYF. CDR3 bases: TGTGCCAGCAGCGTAGGGGTAGCGGGGATACAAGAGACCCAGTACTTC.